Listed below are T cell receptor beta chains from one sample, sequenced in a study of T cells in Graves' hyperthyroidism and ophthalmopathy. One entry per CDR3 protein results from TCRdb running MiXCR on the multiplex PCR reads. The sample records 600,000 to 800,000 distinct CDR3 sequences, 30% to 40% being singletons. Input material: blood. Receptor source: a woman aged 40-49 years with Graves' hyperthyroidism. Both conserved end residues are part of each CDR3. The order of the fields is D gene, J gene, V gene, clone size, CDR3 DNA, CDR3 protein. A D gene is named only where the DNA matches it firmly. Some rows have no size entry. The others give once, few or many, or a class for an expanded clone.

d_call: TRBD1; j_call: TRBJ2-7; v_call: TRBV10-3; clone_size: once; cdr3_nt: TGTGCCATCGCCCCGGGACAGGGGGCGCGGGAGCAGTACTTC; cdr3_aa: CAIAPGQGAREQYF
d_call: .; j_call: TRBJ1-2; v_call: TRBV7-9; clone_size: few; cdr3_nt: TGTGCCAGCAGCTTAGCAGCAGGAGCTGGTGGCTACACCTTC; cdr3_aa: CASSLAAGAGGYTF
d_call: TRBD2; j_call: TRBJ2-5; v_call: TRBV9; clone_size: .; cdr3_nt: TGTGCCAGCAGCGGGACTAGCGGGTGGGAGGCCCAGTACTTC; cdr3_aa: CASSGTSGWEAQYF
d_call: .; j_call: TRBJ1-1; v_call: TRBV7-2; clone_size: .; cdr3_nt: TGTGCCAGCAGCTTAGGGAGTGTGATCTTACATGAAGCTTTCTTT; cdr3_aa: CASSLGSVILHEAFF
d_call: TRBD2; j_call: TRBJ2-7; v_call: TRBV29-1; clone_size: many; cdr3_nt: TGCAGCGTTGGAGGGGCGGGAGGTCAACAGCAGTACTTC; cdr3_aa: CSVGGAGGQQQYF
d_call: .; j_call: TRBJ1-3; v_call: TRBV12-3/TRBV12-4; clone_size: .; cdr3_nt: TGTGCCAGCAGCCCAAAAGAATACTCTGGAAACACCATATATTTT; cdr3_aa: CASSPKEYSGNTIYF
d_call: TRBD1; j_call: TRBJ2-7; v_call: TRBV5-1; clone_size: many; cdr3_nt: TGCGCCAGCAGCTTGGGCGGGACAGGGGAAGTCGAGCAGTACTTC; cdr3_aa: CASSLGGTGEVEQYF
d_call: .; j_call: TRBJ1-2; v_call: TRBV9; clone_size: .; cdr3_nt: TGTGCCAGCACCCTCGATGGGTATGGCTACACCTTC; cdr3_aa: CASTLDGYGYTF
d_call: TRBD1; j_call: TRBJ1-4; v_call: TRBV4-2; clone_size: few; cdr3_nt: TGTGCCAGCAGCCAGGGGGGACAGAGGGAAGGGGAAAAACTGTTTTTT; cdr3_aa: CASSQGGQREGEKLFF
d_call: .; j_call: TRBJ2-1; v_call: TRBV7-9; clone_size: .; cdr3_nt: TGTGCCAGCAGCTTATACAGGGACAATGAGCAGTTCTTC; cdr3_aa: CASSLYRDNEQFF
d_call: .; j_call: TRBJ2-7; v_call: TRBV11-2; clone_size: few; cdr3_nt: TGTGCCAGCAGCTTAGAAACTATCCCCTCCTACGAGCAGTACTTC; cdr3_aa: CASSLETIPSYEQYF
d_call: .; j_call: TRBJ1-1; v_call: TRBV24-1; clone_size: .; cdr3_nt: TGTGCCACCAGTGATTACGGGAGCACTGAAGCTTTCTTT; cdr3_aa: CATSDYGSTEAFF
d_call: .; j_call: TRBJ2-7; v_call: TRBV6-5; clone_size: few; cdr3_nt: TGTGCCAGCAGTGGCTCACGGATCGCCGAGCAGTACTTC; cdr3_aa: CASSGSRIAEQYF
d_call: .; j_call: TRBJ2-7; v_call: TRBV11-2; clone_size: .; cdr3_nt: TGTGCCAGCAGCTTGTCGGGACCACTTTACGAGCAGTACTTC; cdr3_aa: CASSLSGPLYEQYF
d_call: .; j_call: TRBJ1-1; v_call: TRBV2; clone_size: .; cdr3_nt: TGTGCCAGCAGGGGTCGTGGGGGGGACACTGAAGCTTTCTTT; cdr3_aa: CASRGRGGDTEAFF
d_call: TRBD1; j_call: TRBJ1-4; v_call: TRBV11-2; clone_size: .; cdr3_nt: TGTGCCAGCAGCTTACGGCCGGGACAGGGTGACGAAAAACTGTTTTTT; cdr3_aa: CASSLRPGQGDEKLFF
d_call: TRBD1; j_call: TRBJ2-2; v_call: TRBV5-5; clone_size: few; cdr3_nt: TGTGCCAGCAGCATTCAGGGGGACACCGGGGAGCTGTTTTTT; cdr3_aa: CASSIQGDTGELFF
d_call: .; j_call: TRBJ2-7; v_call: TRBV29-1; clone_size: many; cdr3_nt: TGCAGCGTTGAAGAGCGGGACTACGAGCAGTACTTC; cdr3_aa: CSVEERDYEQYF
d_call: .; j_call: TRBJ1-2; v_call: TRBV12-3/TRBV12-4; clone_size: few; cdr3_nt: TGTGCCAGCAGTCAACTAGGGGGTAGCTATGGCTACACCTTC; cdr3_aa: CASSQLGGSYGYTF
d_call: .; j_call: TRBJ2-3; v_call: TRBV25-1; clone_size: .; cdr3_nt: TGTGCCAGCAGTGAAATGGGGGGCACAGATACGCAGTATTTT; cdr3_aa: CASSEMGGTDTQYF
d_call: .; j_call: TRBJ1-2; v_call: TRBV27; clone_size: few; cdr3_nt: TGTGCCAGCAGTTCCCCCAGGGACTTCCGCTATGGCTACACCTTC; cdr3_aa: CASSSPRDFRYGYTF
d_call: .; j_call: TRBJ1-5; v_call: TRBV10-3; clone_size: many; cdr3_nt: TGTGCCATCAGCACTACAGTTAGCAATCAGCCCCAGCATTTT; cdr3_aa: CAISTTVSNQPQHF
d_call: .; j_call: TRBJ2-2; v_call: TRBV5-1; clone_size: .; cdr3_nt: TGCGCCGGCAGCCAGGGACGGGACCGCACCGGGGAGCTGTTTTTT; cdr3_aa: CAGSQGRDRTGELFF
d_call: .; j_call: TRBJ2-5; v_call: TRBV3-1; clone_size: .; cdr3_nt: TGTGCCAGCAGCCCCAACCACGGAGGAGAGACCCAGTACTTC; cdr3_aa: CASSPNHGGETQYF
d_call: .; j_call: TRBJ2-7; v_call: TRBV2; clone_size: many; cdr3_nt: TGTGCCAGCATCCCCGGGGGCGTTCGGTACGAGCAGTACTTC; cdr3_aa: CASIPGGVRYEQYF
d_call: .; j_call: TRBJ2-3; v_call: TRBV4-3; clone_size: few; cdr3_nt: TGCGCCAGCAGCCAAGTGGGCAGTCCAGATACGCAGTATTTT; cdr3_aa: CASSQVGSPDTQYF
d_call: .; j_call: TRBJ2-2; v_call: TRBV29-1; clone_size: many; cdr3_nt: TGCAGCGTAATCCCGAACACCGGGGAGCTGTTTTTT; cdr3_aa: CSVIPNTGELFF
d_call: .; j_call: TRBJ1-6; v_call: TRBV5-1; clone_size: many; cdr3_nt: TGCGCCAGCAGCTTGGTCCCCCGATCACCCCTCCACTTT; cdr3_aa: CASSLVPRSPLHF
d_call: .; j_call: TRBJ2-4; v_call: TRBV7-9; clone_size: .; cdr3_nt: TGTGCCAGCAGCCAAAGCGGCACTGACATTCAGTACTTC; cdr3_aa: CASSQSGTDIQYF
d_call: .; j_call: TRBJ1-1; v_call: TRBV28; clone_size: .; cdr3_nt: TGTGCCAGCAGTTTAAGGTTGTGGGCCCTGAAGGCTTTCTTT; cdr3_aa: CASSLRLWALKAFF
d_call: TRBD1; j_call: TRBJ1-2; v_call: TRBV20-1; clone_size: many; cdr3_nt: TGCAGTGCCTCGACAGGGGCTAACTATGGCTACACCTTC; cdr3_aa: CSASTGANYGYTF
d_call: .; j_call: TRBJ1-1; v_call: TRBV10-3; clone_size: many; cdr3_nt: TGTGCCTCTCGATGGTCAGATCTGAACACTGAAGCTTTCTTT; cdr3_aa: CASRWSDLNTEAFF
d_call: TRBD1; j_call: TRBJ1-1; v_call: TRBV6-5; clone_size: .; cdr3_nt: TGTGCCAGCAGTTCCGGACAGGGAGCTTTCTTT; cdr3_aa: CASSSGQGAFF